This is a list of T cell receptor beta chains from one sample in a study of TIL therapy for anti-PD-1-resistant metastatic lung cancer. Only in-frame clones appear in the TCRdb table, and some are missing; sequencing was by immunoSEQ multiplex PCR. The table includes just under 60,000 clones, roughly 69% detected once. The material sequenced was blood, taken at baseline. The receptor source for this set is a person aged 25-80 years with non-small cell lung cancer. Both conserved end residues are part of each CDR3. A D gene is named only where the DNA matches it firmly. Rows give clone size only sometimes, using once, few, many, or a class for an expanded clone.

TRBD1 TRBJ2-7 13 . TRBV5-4 CASSLQGRREQYF TGTGCCAGCAGCTTACAGGGGCGTCGGGAGCAGTACTTC
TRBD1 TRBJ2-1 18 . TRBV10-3 CAISEDRGPLSSYNEQFF TGTGCCATCAGTGAGGACAGGGGGCCCCTGAGCTCCTACAATGAGCAGTTCTTC
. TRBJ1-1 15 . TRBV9 CASSVDQGIYTEAFF TGTGCCAGCAGCGTTGATCAGGGGATCTACACTGAAGCTTTCTTT
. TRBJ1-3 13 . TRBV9 CASKPTGGNTIYF TGTGCCAGCAAGCCCACGGGAGGAAACACCATATATTTT
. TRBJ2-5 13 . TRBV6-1 CASIGQSQETQYF TGTGCCAGCATCGGACAGTCTCAAGAGACCCAGTACTTC
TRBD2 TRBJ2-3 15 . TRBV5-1 CASRWLAGGTDTQYF TGCGCCAGCAGATGGCTAGCGGGGGGGACAGATACGCAGTATTTT
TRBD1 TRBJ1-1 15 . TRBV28 CASGKRQGWVTEAFF TGTGCCAGCGGTAAGAGACAGGGATGGGTCACTGAAGCTTTCTTT
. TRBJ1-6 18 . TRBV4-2 CASSQALGRGARNSPLHF TGTGCCAGCAGCCAAGCTCTAGGGAGGGGAGCTCGTAATTCACCCCTCCACTTT
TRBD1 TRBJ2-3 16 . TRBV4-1 CASSQGGQGGTDTQYF TGCGCCAGCAGCCAGGGAGGACAGGGCGGAACAGATACGCAGTATTTT
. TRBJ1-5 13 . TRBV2 CASFSGPYQPQHF TGTGCCAGCTTCTCGGGGCCTTATCAGCCCCAGCATTTT
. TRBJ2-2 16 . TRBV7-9 CASSGRGTGNTGELFF TGTGCCAGCAGCGGCCGAGGGACGGGGAACACCGGGGAGCTGTTTTTT
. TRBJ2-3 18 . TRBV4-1 CASSQESMDRANTDTQYF TGCGCCAGCAGCCAAGAGAGTATGGACAGAGCAAACACAGATACGCAGTATTTT
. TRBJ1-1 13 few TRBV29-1 CSVGWGEDTEAFF TGCAGCGTTGGATGGGGGGAAGACACTGAAGCTTTCTTT
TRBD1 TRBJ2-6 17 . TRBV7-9 CASSFRTGGAGANVLTF TGTGCCAGCAGCTTTAGGACAGGGGGCGCTGGGGCCAACGTCCTGACTTTC
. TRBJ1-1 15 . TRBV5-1 CASSLDSGAKGEAFF TGCGCCAGCAGCTTGGATTCGGGTGCGAAAGGTGAAGCTTTCTTT
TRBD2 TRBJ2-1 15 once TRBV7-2 CASSFQAGGDPRQFF TGTGCCAGCAGCTTCCAAGCGGGAGGGGACCCGAGGCAGTTCTTC
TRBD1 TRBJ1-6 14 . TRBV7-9 CASRNTGDNSPLHF TGTGCCAGCAGGAATACAGGGGACAATTCACCCCTCCACTTT
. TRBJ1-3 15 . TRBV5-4 CASSLAEGSGNTIYF TGTGCCAGCAGCTTGGCCGAGGGGTCTGGAAACACCATATATTTT
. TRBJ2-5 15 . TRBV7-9 CASSLVGGTQETQYF TGTGCCAGCAGCTTAGTCGGGGGAACCCAAGAGACCCAGTACTTC
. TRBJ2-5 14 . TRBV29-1 CSTRAGGRQETQYF TGCAGCACCCGAGCCGGGGGACGTCAAGAGACCCAGTACTTC
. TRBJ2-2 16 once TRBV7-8 CASSKNRVRETGELFF TGTGCCAGCAGTAAAAACAGGGTGCGAGAAACCGGGGAGCTGTTTTTT
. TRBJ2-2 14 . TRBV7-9 CASSLATNTGELFF TGTGCCAGCAGCTTAGCCACGAACACCGGGGAGCTGTTTTTT
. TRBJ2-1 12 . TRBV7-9 CASSVGDPGRFF TGTGCCAGCAGCGTCGGAGATCCAGGGCGGTTCTTC
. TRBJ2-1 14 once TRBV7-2 CASSFSSAPNEQFF TGTGCCAGCAGCTTTTCTAGCGCCCCCAATGAGCAGTTCTTC
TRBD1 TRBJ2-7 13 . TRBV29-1 CSVVRGTAYEQYF TGCAGCGTTGTGAGGGGGACAGCCTACGAGCAGTACTTC
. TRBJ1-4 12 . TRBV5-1 CASSLVGEKLFF TGCGCCAGCAGCTTGGTGGGTGAAAAACTGTTTTTT
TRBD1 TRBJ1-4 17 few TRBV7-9 CASSIGQGRGTNEKLFF TGTGCCAGCAGCATCGGACAGGGTAGGGGAACTAATGAAAAACTGTTTTTT
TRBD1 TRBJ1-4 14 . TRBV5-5 CASRTGQGNEKLFF TGTGCCAGCAGGACAGGACAGGGTAATGAAAAACTGTTTTTT
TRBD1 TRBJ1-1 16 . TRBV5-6 CASSLGTGLGDTEAFF TGTGCCAGCAGCTTGGGGACAGGGCTGGGGGACACTGAAGCTTTCTTT
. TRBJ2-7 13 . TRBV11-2 CASSLEPAYEQYF TGTGCCAGCAGCTTAGAGCCAGCCTACGAGCAGTACTTC
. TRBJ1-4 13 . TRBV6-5 CASSGGSDEKLFF TGTGCCAGCAGTGGGGGCTCCGATGAAAAACTGTTTTTT
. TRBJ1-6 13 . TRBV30 CAWRTGTDSPLHF TGTGCCTGGAGGACGGGGACGGATTCACCCCTCCACTTT
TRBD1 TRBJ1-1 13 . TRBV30 CAGEQGTGTEAFF TGTGCCGGGGAGCAGGGGACAGGCACTGAAGCTTTCTTT
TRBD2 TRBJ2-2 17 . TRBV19 CASSLTKTSGGTGELFF TGTGCCAGTAGTTTAACAAAGACTAGCGGCGGCACCGGGGAGCTGTTTTTT
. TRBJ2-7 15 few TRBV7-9 CASSPPRTHPYEQYF TGTGCCAGCAGCCCTCCCCGGACACATCCCTACGAGCAGTACTTC
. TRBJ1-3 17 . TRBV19 CASIPSESYSEGNTIYF TGTGCCAGTATTCCCAGCGAATCGTATTCGGAGGGAAACACCATATATTTT
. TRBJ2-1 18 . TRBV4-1 CASSQGGQRQTLYNEQFF TGCGCCAGCAGCCAAGGAGGACAAAGACAGACCCTCTACAATGAGCAGTTCTTC
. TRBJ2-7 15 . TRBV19 CASSRQGTGHYEQYF TGTGCCAGTAGTAGGCAGGGGACTGGCCACTACGAGCAGTACTTC
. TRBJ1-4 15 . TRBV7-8 CASSLGGVEDEKLFF TGTGCCAGCAGCTTAGGTGGGGTCGAGGATGAAAAACTGTTTTTT
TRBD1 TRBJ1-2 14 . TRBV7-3 CASSGLGQTGGYTF TGTGCCAGCAGCGGCCTAGGACAGACAGGGGGCTACACCTTC
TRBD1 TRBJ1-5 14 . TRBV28 CASSLTGSTQPQHF TGTGCCAGCAGTCTGACAGGGTCCACTCAGCCCCAGCATTTT
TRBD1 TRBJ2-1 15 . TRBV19 CASRPTGGSLNEQFF TGTGCCAGTAGGCCCACAGGGGGTTCTCTCAATGAGCAGTTCTTC
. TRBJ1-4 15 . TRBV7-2 CASSLAGQVGEKLFF TGTGCCAGCAGCTTAGCGGGGCAGGTTGGGGAAAAACTGTTTTTT
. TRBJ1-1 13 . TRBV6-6 CASSTTRNTEAFF TGTGCCAGCAGTACCACAAGGAACACTGAAGCTTTCTTT
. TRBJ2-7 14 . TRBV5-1 CASTEDRYSYEQYF TGCGCCAGCACTGAAGACCGTTACTCCTACGAGCAGTACTTC
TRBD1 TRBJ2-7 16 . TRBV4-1 CASSQDETGQSYEQYF TGCGCCAGCAGCCAAGATGAAACGGGACAGAGCTACGAGCAGTACTTC
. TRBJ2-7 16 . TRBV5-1 CASSSVPGRILEEQYF TGCGCCAGCAGCTCAGTGCCGGGGCGAATTCTAGAGGAGCAGTACTTC
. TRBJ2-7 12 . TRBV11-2 CASSLATGEQYF TGTGCCAGCAGCTTAGCGACAGGCGAGCAGTACTTC
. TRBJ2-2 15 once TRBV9 CASNYGHRGTGELFF TGTGCCAGCAATTACGGGCACCGAGGCACCGGGGAGCTGTTTTTT
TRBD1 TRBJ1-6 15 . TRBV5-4 CASSFRQGYNSPLHF TGTGCCAGCAGCTTCCGACAGGGGTATAATTCACCCCTCCACTTT
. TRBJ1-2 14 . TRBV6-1 CASSELAGAYGYTF TGTGCCAGCAGTGAACTGGCCGGGGCCTATGGCTACACCTTC
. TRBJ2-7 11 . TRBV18 CASSELGEQYF TGTGCCAGCTCCGAGTTGGGTGAGCAGTACTTC
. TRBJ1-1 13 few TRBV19 CASSKARNTEAFF TGTGCCAGTAGTAAAGCACGGAACACTGAAGCTTTCTTT
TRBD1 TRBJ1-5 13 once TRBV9 CASSATGGQPQHF TGTGCCAGCAGTGCTACAGGGGGGCAGCCCCAGCATTTT